These 20 T cell receptor beta chains were all obtained from the same sample, sequenced in a study of blood T cell repertoires in COVID-19. TCRdb's copy holds only in-frame clones and misses some; the assay was immunoSEQ multiplex PCR. The data hold about 140,000 clones, with over 65% observed a single time. Sequencing was performed on peripheral blood. The receptors shown here come from an elderly woman with active or convalescent COVID-19.

The V gene is TRBV29-1, the J gene TRBJ2-2; 9 bases map to TRBD2. CDR1 SQVTM and CDR2 ANQGSEA come from the germline V gene. CDR3 size: 14 residues. CDR3 sequence (DNA): TGCTCAACGCCGGGGACTAGCACCGCCGGGGAGCTGTTTTTT. Translation gives CSTPGTSTAGELFF.

This clone was seen only once. The rearrangement uses TRBV7-8 and TRBJ2-7; D possibly corresponds to TRBD2 (7 bases). From germline, CDR1 is SGHVS and CDR2 FQNEAQ. The CDR3 sequence is 14 residues long. V dropped 8 bases and J dropped 4 bases, with 18 bases sitting between them. The CDR3 region has the DNA TGTGCCAGCGCCAGGATGGGGGGGCAGTACGAGCAGTACTTC. Translation: CASARMGGQYEQYF.

The chain employs TRBV19 and TRBJ1-2; 10 bases are a match to TRBD1. Germline V lookup: CDR1 LNHDA, CDR2 SQIVND (reference sequence). J lost 4 bases, V lost 8 bases, and 13 bases had no gene match. The CDR3 covers 16 residues. DNA for the CDR3: TGTGCCAGTGGCAACCCCGGGACAGGGGCACTCTATGGCTACACCTTC. Protein sequence: CASGNPGTGALYGYTF.

The chain carries TRBV27 and TRBJ1-1; perhaps TRBD1 as D (6 bases). The V gene lost 2 bases and the J gene lost 4 bases, with 8 bases spanning the gap. Germline CDR1 reads MNHEY; CDR2 reads SMNVEV (reference sequence). This CDR3 has 13 amino acids. Here the CDR3 DNA reads TGTGCCAGCAGTTTACAGGGGACCACTGAAGCTTTCTTT. Amino acids: CASSLQGTTEAFF.

This sequence joins TRBV3-1 (or the pseudogene TRBV3-2) and TRBJ1-2; TRBD1 matches 8 bases. This CDR3 is 15 amino acids long. Germline CDR1 LGHDT, CDR2 YNNKEL (reference sequence). V shed 2 bases and J 3 bases; nucleotides not matched to a gene: 5. The CDR3, as DNA: TGTGCCAGCAGCCAACTTGGACAGGGTTACTATGGCTACACCTTC. Protein: CASSQLGQGYYGYTF.

In this sample, this clone turned up once. The chain joins TRBV7-2 to TRBJ2-7; maybe TRBD2 (6 bases). The CDR3 covers 13 residues. Between the trimmed V and J ends, which lost 5 bases and 4 bases, there was a span of 12 bases. The germline V gene encodes CDR1 SGHTA and CDR2 FQGNSA. The CDR3 loop reads CASSAVLAYEQYF. The CDR3 DNA reads as TGTGCCAGCAGCGCCGTACTAGCTTACGAGCAGTACTTC.

The chain links TRBV5-1 to TRBJ2-7, with 8 bases that match TRBD1. Germline lookup yields CDR1 SGHRS and CDR2 YFSETQ. Trimming at V came to 4 bases and at J to 6 bases, leaving 12 bases not matched to a gene. This CDR3 contains 15 residues. The CDR3 DNA sequence: TGCGCCAGCAGCACTCAAAGACAGGGGCGGGGCGAGCAGTACTTC. Translation gives CASSTQRQGRGEQYF.

For the CDR3, the DNA is TGTGCCAGCTCACCCCCCACTAACTCCTACGAGCAGTACTTC. Translated, it gives CASSPPTNSYEQYF. V is TRBV18 and J is TRBJ2-7; no reliable D call. V lost 3 bases and J lost 0, with 9 bases in between. The CDR3 consists of 14 residues. Germline V gene data show CDR1 as KGHSH and CDR2 as LQKENI. Together with reference TRBV18 and TRBJ2-7, the CDR3 gives the full variable domain: NAGVMQNPRHLVRRRGQEARLRCSPMKGHSHVYWYRQLPEEGLKFMVYLQKENIIDESGMPKERFSAEFPKEGPSILRIQQVVRGDSAAYFCASSPPTNSYEQYFGPGTRLTVT.

V gene TRBV30 combines with J gene TRBJ1-2; TRBD1 agrees at 10 bases. CDR3 size: 15 residues. Germline V gene sequence: CDR1 GTSNPN, CDR2 SVGIG (reference sequence). Trimming cost V 0 bases and J 4 bases; bases outside gene matches: 5. The CDR3 nucleotides are TGTGCCTGGAGTGTATTGAGGACAGGGGGCTATGGCTACACCTTC. Translated, it gives CAWSVLRTGGYGYTF.

In this sample, this clone turned up once. V and J are TRBV4-3 and TRBJ1-2; D not certain. The CDR3 spans 17 residues. V was pared by 0 bases and J by 1 base, with 15 bases between. The germline CDR1 and CDR2 sequences are LGHNA and YSLEER. In nucleotides, the CDR3 is TGCGCCAGCAGCCAAGAAGAGGGCTACGGAGATAACTATGGCTACACCTTC. Its translation is CASSQEEGYGDNYGYTF.

The rearrangement links TRBV5-6 to TRBJ1-1; D call uncertain. The CDR3 contains 17 residues. CDR1 is SGHDT, CDR2 YYEEEE, per germline. The V and J ends lost 4 bases and 1 base respectively, with 20 bases between them. In DNA, the CDR3 is TGTGCCAGCAGCCCCTCCGGCAGCGCCCTCAGGAACACTGAAGCTTTCTTT. It yields the protein CASSPSGSALRNTEAFF.

V is TRBV2 and J is TRBJ2-7, with 9 positions matching TRBD2. The length of the CDR3 is 17 residues. Trimming cost V 6 bases and J 5 bases; bases outside gene matches: 17. The germline V gene has CDR1 SNHLY and CDR2 FYNNEI. The CDR3 loop is CASRVGLAGPRVDEQYF. Written as DNA, the CDR3 is TGTGCCAGCAGGGTCGGGCTAGCGGGGCCCCGGGTGGACGAGCAGTACTTC.

The chain is built from TRBV5-6 and TRBJ1-2; D may be TRBD1 (6 bases). V was trimmed by 4 bases and J by 3 bases, leaving 10 bases between them. Germline V lookup: CDR1 SGHDT, CDR2 YYEEEE. The CDR3 is 13 amino acids. The CDR3 loop is CASSEQGYYGYTF. CDR3 in DNA: TGTGCCAGCAGCGAACAGGGATACTATGGCTACACCTTC.

CDR3 sequence (DNA): TGTGCCAGCAGCCCCTGGACAGGCACTGAAGCTTTCTTT. It encodes CASSPWTGTEAFF. The rearrangement links TRBV13 to TRBJ1-1, with 7 positions matching TRBD1. The V and J ends lost 5 bases and 4 bases, in that order; junction bases with no gene match: 4. This CDR3 has 13 residues. The germline gives CDR1 PRHDT, CDR2 FYEKMQ (reference sequence). The whole variable domain, filled in from reference TRBV13 and TRBJ1-1, reads AAGVIQSPRHLIKEKRETATLKCYPIPRHDTVYWYQQGPGQDPQFLISFYEKMQSDKGSIPDRFSAQQFSDYHSELNMSSLELGDSALYFCASSPWTGTEAFFGQGTRLTVV.

The chain is built from TRBV28 and TRBJ2-5, with TRBD1 matching 7 bases. The J segment lost 4 bases and the V segment lost 7 bases, leaving 9 bases of the junction unmatched. The CDR3 has 14 residues. Per germline, CDR1 MDHEN and CDR2 SYDVKM. CDR3 bases: TGTGCCAGCACTCACGGACAGGCTGGAGAGACCCAGTACTTC. Translating it yields CASTHGQAGETQYF. Together with reference TRBV28 and TRBJ2-5, the CDR3 gives the full variable domain: DVKVTQSSRYLVKRTGEKVFLECVQDMDHENMFWYRQDPGLGLRLIYFSYDVKMKEKGDIPEGYSVSREKKERFSLILESASTNQTSMYLCASTHGQAGETQYFGPGTRLLVL.

This clone was counted only a few times. The gene calls are TRBV6-5 and TRBJ1-3; no firm D call. This CDR3 is built from 14 residues. Trimming took off 7 bases at V and 2 bases at J, with 12 bases between the two ends. Germline V gene lookup returns CDR1 MNHEY and CDR2 SVGAGI. The CDR3 nucleotides read TGTGCCAGCAAGCGAGGAGAGACTGGAAACACCATATATTTT. Translated: CASKRGETGNTIYF.

The V and J genes are TRBV5-8 and TRBJ1-2, with D possibly TRBD1 on 5 matching bases. The CDR3 totals 16 residues. CDR1 is SGHTS, CDR2 YDEGEE, per germline. The ends were cut back, 4 bases at V and 7 bases at J, with 23 bases in the middle. In DNA, the CDR3 is TGTGCCAGCAGCCCATCGACCCGGGGGGGTTTGCGTGGCTACACCTTC. Translation gives CASSPSTRGGLRGYTF.

CDR3 nucleotide sequence: TGTGCCAGCAGTGAAGCCTCTCAGTCTGGAAACACCATATATTTT. Amino acids: CASSEASQSGNTIYF. The chain is built from TRBV6-1 and TRBJ1-3; D remains ambiguous. This CDR3 spans 15 amino acids. Trimming took off 0 bases at V and 1 base at J, with 7 bases between the two ends. Germline V CDR1 and CDR2: MNHNS, SASEGT.

This clone has a single count. The chain joins TRBV19 to TRBJ1-2, with 7 bases that match TRBD1. Germline assignment: CDR1 LNHDA and CDR2 SQIVND (reference sequence). With 5 bases clipped from V and 6 bases from J, the junction kept 12 bases outside the gene matches. The CDR3 is 15 residues long. As DNA, the CDR3 is TGTGCCAGTAGTCAGCCCAGGGGGGTAAGCGATGGCTACACCTTC. This gives the protein CASSQPRGVSDGYTF.

The V gene is TRBV11-2, the J gene TRBJ1-1; 11 bases fit TRBD1. The V gene's germline CDR1 is SGHAT and CDR2 FQNNGV. This CDR3 is 16 amino acids long. Losses at the gene ends were 1 base for V and 7 bases for J; bases not matched to a gene: 8. The CDR3 sequence: CASSLGTGGVSGEAFF. The CDR3 DNA is TGTGCCAGCAGCTTAGGGACAGGGGGCGTGTCGGGTGAAGCTTTCTTT.